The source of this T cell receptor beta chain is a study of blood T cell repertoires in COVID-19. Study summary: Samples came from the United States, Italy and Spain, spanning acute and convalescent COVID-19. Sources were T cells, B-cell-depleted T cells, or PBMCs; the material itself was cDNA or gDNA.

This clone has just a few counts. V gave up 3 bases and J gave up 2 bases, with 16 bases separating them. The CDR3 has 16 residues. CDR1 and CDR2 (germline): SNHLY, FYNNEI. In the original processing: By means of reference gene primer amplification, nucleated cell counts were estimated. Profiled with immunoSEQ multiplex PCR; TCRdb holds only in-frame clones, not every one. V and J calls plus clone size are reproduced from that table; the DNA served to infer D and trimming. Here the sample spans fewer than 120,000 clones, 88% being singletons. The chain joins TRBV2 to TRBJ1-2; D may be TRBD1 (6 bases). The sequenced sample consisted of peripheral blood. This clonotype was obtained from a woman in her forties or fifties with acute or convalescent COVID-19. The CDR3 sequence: CASSEAGVSGNYGYTF. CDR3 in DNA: TGTGCCAGCAGTGAGGCAGGGGTGAGCGGAAACTATGGCTACACCTTC.